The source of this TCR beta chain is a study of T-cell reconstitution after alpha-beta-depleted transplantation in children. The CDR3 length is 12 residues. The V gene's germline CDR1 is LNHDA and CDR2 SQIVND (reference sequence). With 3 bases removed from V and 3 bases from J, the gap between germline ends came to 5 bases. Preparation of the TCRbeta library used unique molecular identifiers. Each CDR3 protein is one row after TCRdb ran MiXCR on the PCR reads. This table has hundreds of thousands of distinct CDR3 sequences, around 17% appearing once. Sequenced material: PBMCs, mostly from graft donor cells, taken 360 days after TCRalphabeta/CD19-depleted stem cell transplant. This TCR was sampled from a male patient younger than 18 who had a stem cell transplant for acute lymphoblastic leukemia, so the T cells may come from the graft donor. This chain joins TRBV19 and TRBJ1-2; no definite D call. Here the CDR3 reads CASSIRDYGYTF. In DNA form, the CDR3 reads TGTGCCAGTAGTATCCGGGACTATGGCTACACCTTC.